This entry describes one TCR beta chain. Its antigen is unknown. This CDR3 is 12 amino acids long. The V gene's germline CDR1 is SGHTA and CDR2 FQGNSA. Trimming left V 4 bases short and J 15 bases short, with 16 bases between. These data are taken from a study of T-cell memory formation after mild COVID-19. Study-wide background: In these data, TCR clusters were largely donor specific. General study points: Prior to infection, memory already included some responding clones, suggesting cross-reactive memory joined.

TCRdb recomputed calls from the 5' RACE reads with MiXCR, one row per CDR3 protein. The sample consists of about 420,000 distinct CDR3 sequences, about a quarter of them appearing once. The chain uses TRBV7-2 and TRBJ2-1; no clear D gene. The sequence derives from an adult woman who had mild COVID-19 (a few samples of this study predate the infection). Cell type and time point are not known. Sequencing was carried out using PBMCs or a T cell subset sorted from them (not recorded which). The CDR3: CASSSRLHRPFF. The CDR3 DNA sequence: TGTGCCAGCAGCTCGCGACTCCATCGGCCGTTCTTC. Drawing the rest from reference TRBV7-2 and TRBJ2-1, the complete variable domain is GAGVSQSPSNKVTEKGKDVELRCDPISGHTALYWYRQSLGQGLEFLIYFQGNSAPDKSGLPSDRFSAERTGGSVSTLTIQRTQQEDSAVYLCASSSRLHRPFFGPGTRLTVL.